At least ten counts were recorded for the clone carrying this T cell receptor (beta chain). Germline CDR1 and CDR2: MDHEN and SYDVKM. The CDR3 spans 15 residues. This entry belongs to a study of blood T cells in healthy people across ages. Alongside a J-beta primer mix, a sample-barcoded 5' primer served in a second PCR lasting about 7 to 12 cycles. TCRdb called the 5' RACE reads again in MiXCR, with one record for every CDR3 protein. Among more than 550,000 distinct CDR3 sequences, 20% to 25% were seen once, and the ten largest hold approximately 20%. The TCR originated in a man between 65 and 79 years old in good health. The sample was blood. V gene TRBV28 combines with J gene TRBJ2-5; 12 positions match TRBD2. With the DNA end fitting TRBJ2-7 better, the J assignment may be wrong. CDR3 loop: CASSALAGGHYEQYF. The CDR3 DNA reads as TGTGCCAGCAGCGCGCTAGCGGGGGGGCACTACGAGCAGTACTTC.